This T cell receptor beta chain was captured by sequencing in a study of cytomegalovirus exposure and HLA in healthy donors. Trimming removed 3 bases from V and 4 bases from J, with 9 bases in between. CDR1 is MDHEN and CDR2 is SYDVKM in the germline V gene. The CDR3 runs to 13 residues. On this clone: The antigen is unknown.

General study results and limits: TCR beta V- and J-gene trimming was later associated with a missense DCLRE1C variant.

PCR primers comprised 60 Vbeta and 13 Jbeta primers. The assay was immunoSEQ multiplex PCR, and TCRdb's table has in-frame clones only and misses some. The table shows about 63,000 clones, with under 85% occurring only once. The clonotype was recovered from a woman younger than 45 in good health and CMV-seronegative. This chain links TRBV28 with TRBJ1-1; possibly TRBD1 for D (5 bases). Sequencing input: PBMCs. The CDR3 spells CASSFLGVTEAFF. The CDR3 coding sequence is TGTGCCAGCAGTTTTTTAGGGGTCACTGAAGCTTTCTTT.